This entry lists 29 T cell receptor beta chains sequenced from one sample in a study of vaccination effects on CD4 cells after COVID-19. Peptide-pool stimulation followed by sequencing identified expanded antigen-specific CD4+ clonotypes in the ViraFEST assay. Culturing for nine to ten days preceded CD4+ T cell isolation. None of these healthy vaccinees had been infected with SARS-CoV-2 before vaccination. The method was immunoSEQ multiplex PCR; TCRdb's version includes in-frame clones alone and lacks a portion of them. The data contain under 40,000 clones, around four fifths of them singletons. Their specific antigens are unknown. The sequencing here drew on CD4+ T cells from PBMCs cultured with HCoV-OC43 spike peptides, taken before COVID-19 vaccination. Described subset: HCoV-OC43 spike overlapping peptide pool stimulation. These receptors came from a human donor who received a COVID-19 vaccine.

This clone has just a few counts. The chain is built from TRBV19 and TRBJ1-1, with unresolved D. Germline-derived CDR1 and CDR2 are LNHDA and SQIVND (reference sequence). The ends were cut back, 5 bases at V and 7 bases at J, with 17 bases in the middle. The CDR3 runs to 14 residues. CDR3 in amino acids: CASSLRVQLDEAFF. The CDR3 DNA reads TGTGCCAGTAGTCTAAGGGTGCAGTTAGATGAAGCTTTCTTT. The whole variable domain, remainder taken from reference TRBV19 and TRBJ1-1, is DGGITQSPKYLFRKEGQNVTLSCEQNLNHDAMYWYRQDPGQGLRLIYYSQIVNDFQKGDIAEGYSVSREKKESFPLTVTSAQKNPTAFYLCASSLRVQLDEAFFGQGTRLTVV.

This clone was picked up a small number of times. V and J are TRBV9 and TRBJ2-1; TRBD2 matches at 9 bases. The germline V gene encodes CDR1 SGDLS and CDR2 YYNGEE. The length of the CDR3 is 15 residues. The trim removed 0 bases at V and 9 bases at J, leaving 7 bases unmatched. CDR3 DNA sequence: TGTGCCAGCAGCGTAGCTTTTAGCGGGGGAGGTGAGCAGTTCTTC. Translated, it gives CASSVAFSGGGEQFF.

The V and J genes are TRBV5-6 and TRBJ2-1, with TRBD1 identical over 9 bases. CDR1 and CDR2 (germline): SGHDT, YYEEEE. This CDR3 is built from 15 residues. Trimming cost V 3 bases and J 7 bases; bases outside gene matches: 8. CDR3 amino acids: CASSYSGTGRNEQFF. DNA for the CDR3: TGTGCCAGCAGCTATTCCGGGACAGGGCGGAATGAGCAGTTCTTC.

The CDR3 protein is CASSPIGVVREKLFF. CDR3 nucleotides: TGTGCCAGCAGTCCCATAGGGGTGGTTCGCGAAAAACTGTTTTTT. This chain links TRBV27 with TRBJ1-4; possible D gene TRBD1, 5 bases. CDR1 is MNHEY and CDR2 is SMNVEV in the germline V gene (reference sequence). This CDR3 is built from 15 residues. Deletions cut 5 bases from V and 8 bases from J, with 18 bases between.

This sequence joins TRBV4-2 and TRBJ2-5, with a weak D call TRBD1 (6 bases). CDR3 length equals 13 residues. V shed 8 bases and J shed 5 bases, with 15 bases lying between them. Germline V lookup: CDR1 LGHNA, CDR2 YNFKEQ. The CDR3: CASGSGGPETQYF. CDR3 DNA sequence: TGTGCCAGCGGGTCTGGGGGCCCGGAGACCCAGTACTTC.

This clone was picked up one time. V usage is TRBV5-1 and J usage is TRBJ2-3, with TRBD2 as a possible D gene (6 bases). This CDR3 has 16 residues. Germline CDR1 reads SGHRS; CDR2 reads YFSETQ. Trimming pared 4 bases from V and 5 bases from J, leaving 20 bases between. The CDR3 region has the DNA TGCGCCAGCAGCCCCCCGGGGGACTGGACGATAGATACGCAGTATTTT. Translated: CASSPPGDWTIDTQYF.

The chain links TRBV11-2 to TRBJ2-5; 8 positions agree with TRBD2. Trimming cost V 1 base and J 4 bases; bases outside gene matches: 5. The germline CDR1 and CDR2 sequences are SGHAT and FQNNGV. This CDR3 spans 15 amino acids. The CDR3 coding sequence is TGTGCCAGCAGCTTAGTCGCAGCGGGAGCAGAGACCCAGTACTTC. Translating it yields CASSLVAAGAETQYF.

This chain uses TRBV6-6 with TRBJ1-6; unclear D gene. Trimming pared 6 bases from V and 17 bases from J, leaving 14 bases between. The CDR3 loop spans 11 amino acids. Germline V CDR1 and CDR2: MNHNY, SVGAGI (reference sequence). The CDR3 bases are TGTGCCAGCAGCCCGGGCCGGCAGGTCCACTTT. It specifies CASSPGRQVHF.

V gene TRBV5-6 combines with J gene TRBJ2-3; 8 bases fit TRBD2. The CDR3 spans 16 residues. Germline CDR1 and CDR2: SGHDT and YYEEEE. Trimming at V came to 4 bases and at J to 2 bases, leaving 9 bases not matched to a gene. CDR3 DNA: TGTGCCAGCAGCAGCGGACTAGCAGAACCCACAGATACGCAGTATTTT. Translating gives CASSSGLAEPTDTQYF.

J is TRBJ2-3 and V is TRBV7-2; 9 bases map to TRBD2. CDR3 length: 18 amino acids. CDR1 and CDR2 from the germline V gene are SGHTA and FQGNSA. V shed 6 bases and J 0 bases; nucleotides not matched to a gene: 13. This chain's CDR3 is CASSSTGLAGTSTDTQYF. Written as DNA, the CDR3 is TGTGCCAGCAGTTCCACCGGGCTAGCGGGGACCAGCACAGATACGCAGTATTTT. Full variable domain (rest looked up from reference TRBV7-2 and TRBJ2-3): GAGVSQSPSNKVTEKGKDVELRCDPISGHTALYWYRQSLGQGLEFLIYFQGNSAPDKSGLPSDRFSAERTGGSVSTLTIQRTQQEDSAVYLCASSSTGLAGTSTDTQYFGPGTRLTVL.

The chain carries TRBV28 and TRBJ1-3, with no clear D. The CDR3 runs to 16 residues. V shed 2 bases and J shed 0 bases, with 11 bases lying between them. Germline V gene lookup returns CDR1 MDHEN and CDR2 SYDVKM. The chain's CDR3 is CASSLDGSPSGNTIYF. CDR3 nucleotide sequence: TGTGCCAGCAGTTTAGATGGCAGCCCCTCTGGAAACACCATATATTTT.

This clone was seen only a few times. This chain links TRBV20-1 with TRBJ1-2; D remains unclear. Germline-derived CDR1 and CDR2 are DFQATT and SNEGSKA (reference sequence). The CDR3 runs 11 residues. The V gene lost 6 bases and the J gene lost 5 bases, with 10 bases spanning the gap. The CDR3 is CSAETDYGYTF. CDR3 nucleotide sequence: TGCAGTGCCGAGACGGATTATGGCTACACCTTC.

The DNA for the CDR3 is TGTGCCAGCAGCAATAGGGCGGGGCAGCCCCAGCATTTT. This sequence encodes CASSNRAGQPQHF. V is TRBV7-2 and J is TRBJ1-5, with D unclear. Germline V lookup: CDR1 SGHTA, CDR2 FQGNSA. With 5 bases removed from V and 7 bases from J, the gap between germline ends came to 12 bases. The CDR3 extends over 13 amino acids.

This chain links TRBV3-1 (or the pseudogene TRBV3-2) with TRBJ2-1, with D possibly being TRBD1 (6 bases). V lost 2 bases and J lost 9, with 11 bases in between. CDR3 length equals 13 residues. Germline CDR1 and CDR2: LGHDT and YNNKEL (reference sequence). This CDR3 reads CASSQSTGGEQFF. The CDR3 DNA is TGTGCCAGCAGCCAATCGACAGGTGGTGAGCAGTTCTTC.

The chain employs TRBV12-2 and TRBJ1-1; TRBD1, as called in the table, went unchecked against the DNA. TRBV12-2 is a pseudogene segment. This CDR3 has 16 residues. CDR3 residues: CASRLARWDRGPEAFF. Here the CDR3 DNA reads TGTGCAAGTCGCTTAGCAAGATGGGACAGGGGGCCTGAAGCTTTCTTT.

The chain carries TRBV13 and TRBJ2-1; D is undetermined. CDR3 length: 11 residues. Trimming removed 4 bases from V and 4 bases from J, with 2 bases in between. Germline V lookup: CDR1 PRHDT, CDR2 FYEKMQ (reference sequence). The CDR3 protein is CASSYYNEQFF. CDR3 in DNA: TGTGCCAGCAGCTATTACAATGAGCAGTTCTTC.

The chain joins TRBV28 to TRBJ2-3, with D possibly TRBD1 on 5 matching bases. The V end was cut by 1 base, the J end by 9 bases, with 11 bases between. In germline, CDR1 is MDHEN, CDR2 SYDVKM. This CDR3 is built from 13 residues. DNA of the CDR3: TGTGCCAGCAGTTTATTCAGGGATCTAACGCAGTATTTT. As protein: CASSLFRDLTQYF.

With regard to this clone: Its ends do not fully match the called genes, so a read error is possible. This rearrangement joins TRBV11-3 to TRBJ2-3; D is perhaps TRBD2 (6 bases). This CDR3 region has 14 residues. Germline CDR1 SGHNT, CDR2 YENEEA. The CDR3, as DNA: TGTGCCAGCAGCCTAGCGCCTAGCACGGATACGCAGTATTTT. It specifies CASSLAPSTDTQYF.

This clone was seen a handful of times. The chain uses TRBV19 and TRBJ2-2; 14 bases are a match to TRBD2. Germline CDR1 reads LNHDA; CDR2 reads SQIVND (reference sequence). Trimming removed 9 bases from V and 5 bases from J; junction bases left unmatched: 5. CDR3 length equals 15 residues. This CDR3 reads CASGLAGGGTGELFF. The CDR3 bases are TGTGCCAGCGGACTAGCGGGGGGTGGGACCGGGGAGCTGTTTTTT.

The genes are TRBV12-5 and TRBJ1-3, with a tentative D call TRBD1 (5 bases). Germline CDR1 reads LGHNT; CDR2 reads FRNRAP. Deletions cut 5 bases from V and 4 bases from J, with 15 bases between. CDR3 length: 15 residues. CDR3 amino acids: CASGPSGTRGNTIYF. In DNA, the CDR3 is TGTGCTAGTGGTCCGTCCGGGACGAGGGGAAACACCATATATTTT.

This chain uses TRBV9 with TRBJ1-2; possibly TRBD1 for D (6 bases). Deletions cut 4 bases from V and 4 bases from J, with 14 bases between. CDR3 size: 14 residues. CDR1 and CDR2 (germline): SGDLS, YYNGEE. The CDR3 nucleotides are TGTGCCAGCAGCCCACAGGGCGCAGGCTATGGCTACACCTTC. It encodes CASSPQGAGYGYTF.

V gene TRBV5-1 combines with J gene TRBJ2-5; 7 nucleotides align to TRBD2. V shed 1 base and J 5 bases; nucleotides not matched to a gene: 5. The V gene's germline CDR1 is SGHRS and CDR2 YFSETQ. This CDR3 spans 14 amino acids. In nucleotides, the CDR3 is TGCGCCAGCAGCTTGACCGCGGGAGCGGAGACCCAGTACTTC. It yields the protein CASSLTAGAETQYF. The variable domain in full, with the rest retrieved from reference TRBV5-1 and TRBJ2-5, is KAGVTQTPRYLIKTRGQQVTLSCSPISGHRSVSWYQQTPGQGLQFLFEYFSETQRNKGNFPGRFSGRQFSNSRSEMNVSTLELGDSALYLCASSLTAGAETQYFGPGTRLLVL.

CDR3 bases: TGTGCCAGTATGTCTCCTAACTATGGCTACACCTTC. Translated: CASMSPNYGYTF. This chain connects TRBV19 to TRBJ1-2; D is unresolved. Between the trimmed V and J ends, which lost 7 bases and 0 bases, there was a span of 6 bases. This CDR3 region has 12 residues. Germline CDR1 LNHDA, CDR2 SQIVND (reference sequence).

The chain links TRBV2 to TRBJ2-5; 7 nucleotides align to TRBD2. The CDR3 is made up of 16 amino acids. Trimming took 8 bases from V and 0 from J; bases not matched to a gene: 12. Germline V gives CDR1 SNHLY, CDR2 FYNNEI. The CDR3: CASGPGTTYYQETQYF. The CDR3 nucleotides are TGTGCCAGCGGACCCGGGACTACCTACTACCAAGAGACCCAGTACTTC. Full variable domain (rest looked up from reference TRBV2 and TRBJ2-5): EPEVTQTPSHQVTQMGQEVILRCVPISNHLYFYWYRQILGQKVEFLVSFYNNEISEKSEIFDDQFSVERPDGSNFTLKIRSTKLEDSAMYFCASGPGTTYYQETQYFGPGTRLLVL.

The chain links TRBV7-3 to TRBJ2-1; tentative D call: TRBD2 (5 bases). This CDR3 region has 13 residues. The ends were cut back, 0 bases at V and 8 bases at J, with 8 bases in the middle. CDR1 SGHTA and CDR2 FQGTGA come from the germline V gene. The CDR3 spells CASSLTPGYEQFF. Written as DNA, the CDR3 is TGTGCCAGCAGCTTAACCCCGGGATATGAGCAGTTCTTC.

This sequence joins TRBV6-5 and TRBJ1-2, with TRBD1 matching 8 bases. Trimming cost V 7 bases and J 4 bases; bases outside gene matches: 11. CDR1 is MNHEY, CDR2 SVGAGI, per germline. The CDR3 runs to 15 residues. CDR3 nucleotides: TGTGCCAGCAAACGACAGGGGTCCCACCTCTATGGCTACACCTTC. Translation: CASKRQGSHLYGYTF.

J is TRBJ1-2 and V is TRBV11-2; D is unclear. Trimming removed 6 bases from V and 4 bases from J, with 12 bases in between. The CDR3 covers 13 residues. CDR1 and CDR2 from the germline V gene are SGHAT and FQNNGV. The CDR3 sequence is CASRTSMGYGYTF. CDR3 DNA: TGTGCCAGCAGGACTTCTATGGGCTATGGCTACACCTTC.

The CDR3 is CASSQQGKNIQYF. CDR3 bases: TGTGCCAGCAGCCAGCAGGGCAAAAACATTCAGTACTTC. The chain is built from TRBV4-2 and TRBJ2-4; D may be TRBD1 (5 bases). V lost 3 bases and J lost 3, with 6 bases in between. This CDR3 region has 13 residues. Germline V gene sequence: CDR1 LGHNA, CDR2 YNFKEQ.

There are a few counts of this clone. The genes are TRBV5-1 and TRBJ2-7; possible D gene TRBD2, 5 bases. Per germline, CDR1 SGHRS and CDR2 YFSETQ. CDR3 length: 14 amino acids. Trimming pared 4 bases from V and 4 bases from J, leaving 15 bases between. The DNA for the CDR3 is TGCGCCAGCAGCCCGACTACCGTAGTTTACGAGCAGTACTTC. It yields the protein CASSPTTVVYEQYF.